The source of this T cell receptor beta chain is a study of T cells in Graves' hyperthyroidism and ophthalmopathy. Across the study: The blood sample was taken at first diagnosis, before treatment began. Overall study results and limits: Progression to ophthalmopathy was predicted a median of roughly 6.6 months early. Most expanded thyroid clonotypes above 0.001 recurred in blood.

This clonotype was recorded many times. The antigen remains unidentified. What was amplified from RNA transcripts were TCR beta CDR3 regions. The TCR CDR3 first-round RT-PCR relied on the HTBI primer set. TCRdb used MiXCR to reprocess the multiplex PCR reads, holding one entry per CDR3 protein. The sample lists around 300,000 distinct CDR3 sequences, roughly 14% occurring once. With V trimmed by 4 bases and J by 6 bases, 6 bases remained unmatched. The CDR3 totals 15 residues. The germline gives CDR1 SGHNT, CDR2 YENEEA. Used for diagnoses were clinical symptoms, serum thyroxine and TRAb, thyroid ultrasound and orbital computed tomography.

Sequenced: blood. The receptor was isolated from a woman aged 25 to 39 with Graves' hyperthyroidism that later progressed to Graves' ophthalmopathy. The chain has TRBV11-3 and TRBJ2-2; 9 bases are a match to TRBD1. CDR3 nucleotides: TGTGCCAGCAGCTCAGACAGGGGGAGTCCCGGGGAGCTGTTTTTT. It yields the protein CASSSDRGSPGELFF.